This entry lists 24 T cell receptor beta chains sequenced from one sample in a study of blood T cell repertoires in COVID-19. Measured with immunoSEQ multiplex PCR; TCRdb has only the in-frame clones, and not every one. The sample lists over 250,000 clones, 75% to 90% seen once, with 8.8% in the top ten. The source material was PBMCs or T cells enriched from blood (not recorded which). These receptors were taken from a man in his forties or fifties who had recovered from COVID-19.

The chain combines TRBV7-2 with TRBJ2-3, with 12 bases fitting TRBD2. The trim removed 5 bases at V and 8 bases at J, leaving 8 bases unmatched. The CDR3 is 15 residues long. Per germline, CDR1 SGHTA and CDR2 FQGNSA. The CDR3 DNA sequence: TGTGCCAGCAGCCTCCAACTAGCGGGAGGTGGTACGCAGTATTTT. This encodes CASSLQLAGGGTQYF.

CDR3 nucleotides: TGCAGCGTTGGGCGGATTGGAAACTATGGCTACACCTTC. It codes for CSVGRIGNYGYTF. The rearrangement links TRBV29-1 to TRBJ1-2; no clear D. Trimming took off 4 bases at V and 2 bases at J, with 11 bases between the two ends. Per the germline V gene, CDR1 is SQVTM and CDR2 is ANQGSEA. The CDR3 runs to 13 residues.

V is TRBV9 and J is TRBJ2-2; D ambiguous. Trimming took 2 bases from V and 2 from J, leaving 7 bases between them. Germline V gene lookup returns CDR1 SGDLS and CDR2 YYNGEE. The CDR3 totals 14 residues. The CDR3 sequence: CASSVRRNTGELFF. The CDR3, as DNA: TGTGCCAGCAGCGTGCGGAGAAACACCGGGGAGCTGTTTTTT.

J is TRBJ1-2 and V is TRBV7-2; maybe TRBD1 (6 bases). Germline V lookup: CDR1 SGHTA, CDR2 FQGNSA. The CDR3 contains 14 residues. The V end was cut by 4 bases, the J end by 6 bases, with 15 bases between. The CDR3 nucleotides read TGTGCCAGCAGCTCACGACAGGCCCAGAATGGCTACACCTTC. Translation: CASSSRQAQNGYTF.

The rearrangement uses TRBV4-3 and TRBJ1-5; perhaps TRBD1 as D (6 bases). Trimming removed 3 bases at V and 6 bases at J, with 12 bases between. This CDR3 spans 14 amino acids. Germline V gives CDR1 LGHNA, CDR2 YSLEER. Here the CDR3 DNA reads TGCGCCAGCAGCCAGGGAACAGGGCCTCAGCCCCAGCATTTT. Translation: CASSQGTGPQPQHF.

This chain connects TRBV9 to TRBJ2-7; no firm D call. This CDR3 has 14 amino acids. Deletions cut 3 bases from V and 0 bases from J, with 10 bases between. The germline gives CDR1 SGDLS, CDR2 YYNGEE. The CDR3 loop reads CASSETLSSYEQYF. In nucleotides, the CDR3 is TGTGCCAGCAGCGAGACACTGAGCTCCTACGAGCAGTACTTC.

J is TRBJ2-5 and V is TRBV19; D is uncertain. Trimming stripped 3 bases from V and 3 bases from J, with 8 bases between. CDR3 length: 13 amino acids. CDR1 is LNHDA and CDR2 is SQIVND in the germline V gene (reference sequence). CDR3 sequence reads: CASSIVREETQYF. The CDR3 bases are TGTGCCAGTAGTATTGTACGGGAAGAGACCCAGTACTTC.

This clone has just one count. DNA for the CDR3: TGTGCCACCAGCAGAGACCATGGGCAGGCCAAAAACATTCAGTACTTC. Its protein product is CATSRDHGQAKNIQYF. V gene TRBV15 combines with J gene TRBJ2-4; D gene uncertain. Trimming removed 0 bases from V and 1 base from J, with 10 bases in between. The CDR3 contains 16 residues. Germline V lookup: CDR1 LNHNV, CDR2 YYDKDF (reference sequence).

This clone has a single count. The chain has TRBV10-1 and TRBJ1-1, with D possibly TRBD1 on 6 matching bases. The CDR3 has 15 residues. Germline assignment: CDR1 WNHNN and CDR2 SYGVQD (reference sequence). Trimming removed 3 bases from V and 4 bases from J, with 15 bases in between. CDR3 in amino acids: CASSESGAGATEAFF. CDR3 sequence (DNA): TGCGCCAGCAGTGAAAGCGGTGCAGGGGCCACTGAAGCTTTCTTT.

The rearrangement links TRBV2 to TRBJ2-2, with D maybe TRBD2 (5 bases). V lost 6 bases, J lost 5 bases, and 13 bases lay in between. CDR1 SNHLY and CDR2 FYNNEI come from the germline V gene. This CDR3 contains 14 residues. CDR3 sequence reads: CASRGDIGTGELFF. CDR3 nucleotide sequence: TGTGCCAGCAGGGGAGATATTGGGACCGGGGAGCTGTTTTTT.

The chain uses TRBV19 and TRBJ1-4; 8 bases match TRBD1. The CDR3 loop spans 19 amino acids. Germline V CDR1 and CDR2: LNHDA, SQIVND (reference sequence). Trimming removed 6 bases from V and 0 bases from J; junction bases left unmatched: 15. The CDR3 bases are TGTGCCAGTAGCCCATATCCCAAGACAGGGGCGGCAACTAATGAAAAACTGTTTTTT. Encoded protein: CASSPYPKTGAATNEKLFF.

V gene TRBV4-1 combines with J gene TRBJ2-1, with 11 bases lining up with TRBD1. The CDR3 spans 15 residues. The germline gives CDR1 MGHRA, CDR2 YSYEKL. With 8 bases clipped from V and 7 bases from J, the junction kept 10 bases outside the gene matches. CDR3 nucleotides: TGCGCCAGCGAAGACGGACAGGGGGCTGCAAATGAGCAGTTCTTC. This codes for CASEDGQGAANEQFF.

This clone was observed a single time. This sequence joins TRBV4-3 and TRBJ2-1; 8 positions match TRBD2. Germline CDR1 and CDR2: LGHNA and YSLEER. V dropped 4 bases and J dropped 9; count of bases not matched to a gene: 5. The CDR3 length is 13 residues. The CDR3 DNA follows: TGCGCCAGCAGCCGGAAGCGGGAGAGTGAGCAGTTCTTC. Its translation is CASSRKRESEQFF.

The chain has TRBV5-4 and TRBJ2-3, with 7 bases lining up with TRBD2. Germline CDR1 SGHNT, CDR2 YYREEE (reference sequence). V was clipped by 3 bases and J by 0 bases; unmatched bases: 4. This CDR3 region has 15 residues. In DNA, the CDR3 is TGTGCCAGCAGCTGGGCGGGAGCTAGCACAGATACGCAGTATTTT. It codes for CASSWAGASTDTQYF.

The gene calls are TRBV5-4 and TRBJ2-1, with TRBD2 matching 7 bases. CDR1 and CDR2 (germline): SGHNT, YYREEE (reference sequence). With V trimmed by 4 bases and J by 5 bases, 3 bases remained unmatched. The CDR3 extends over 13 amino acids. CDR3 DNA: TGTGCCAGCAGCCCCCGGGAGGACAATGAGCAGTTCTTC. Encoded protein: CASSPREDNEQFF.

V and J are TRBV15 and TRBJ1-1; D unclear. This CDR3 spans 14 amino acids. Germline CDR1 is LNHNV and CDR2 is YYDKDF (reference sequence). V gave up 0 bases and J gave up 3 bases, with 8 bases separating them. The CDR3 nucleotides are TGTGCCACCAGCAGAGATGAGCGGGACACTGAAGCTTTCTTT. Amino acid sequence: CATSRDERDTEAFF.

This chain joins TRBV30 and TRBJ2-3; D remains unclear. V dropped 4 bases and J dropped 3 bases, with 11 bases sitting between them. The CDR3 sequence is 13 residues long. CDR1 is GTSNPN and CDR2 is SVGIG in the germline V gene (reference sequence). The CDR3 spells CAWTQVWTDTQYF. In nucleotides, the CDR3 is TGTGCCTGGACGCAGGTGTGGACAGATACGCAGTATTTT.

In its sample, this clone was seen a few times. The chain carries TRBV21-1 and TRBJ1-3; TRBD1 reflects the table's D call only, with no check against the DNA. TRBV21-1 is a pseudogene. CDR3 length equals 15 residues. The CDR3 sequence is CASSVQGPSGNTIYF. The CDR3 nucleotides are TGTGCCAGCAGTGTACAGGGTCCCTCTGGAAACACCATATATTTT.

This clone was picked up a small number of times. The chain joins TRBV7-9 to TRBJ2-2, with a weak D call TRBD1 (6 bases). The CDR3 extends over 14 amino acids. Deletions cut 4 bases from V and 7 bases from J, with 13 bases between. From germline, CDR1 is SEHNR and CDR2 FQNEAQ (reference sequence). The CDR3 protein is CASSYGQLIGELFF. The DNA for the CDR3 is TGTGCCAGCAGCTACGGACAGCTGATCGGGGAGCTGTTTTTT.

This rearrangement joins TRBV5-1 to TRBJ2-3; possible D gene TRBD2, 5 bases. CDR1 and CDR2 (germline): SGHRS, YFSETQ. This CDR3 has 14 residues. V was shortened by 4 bases and J by 4 bases, with 13 bases between the two germline ends. CDR3 residues: CASSLVEGPDTQYF. DNA of the CDR3: TGCGCCAGCAGCCTCGTCGAGGGCCCAGATACGCAGTATTTT.

The chain is built from TRBV9 and TRBJ1-5, with 9 nucleotides matching TRBD1. Germline CDR1 SGDLS, CDR2 YYNGEE. J was trimmed by 4 bases and V by 3 bases; bases with no gene match: 5. The CDR3 has 15 amino acids. The chain's CDR3 is CASSATGGTNQPQHF. Here the CDR3 DNA reads TGTGCCAGCAGCGCGACAGGGGGGACTAATCAGCCCCAGCATTTT.

This clone was recorded once. The chain employs TRBV18 and TRBJ1-3; 7 nucleotides line up with TRBD1. The CDR3 contains 16 residues. V lost 4 bases to trimming and J lost 4 bases; unmatched junction nucleotides: 10. Looked up from germline, CDR1 is KGHSH and CDR2 is LQKENI. CDR3 DNA: TGTGCCAGCTCACAACAGGGGTTTCACGCGGGAAACACCATATATTTT. As protein: CASSQQGFHAGNTIYF.

This sequence joins TRBV7-8 and TRBJ2-5; TRBD2 aligns across 13 bases. From germline, CDR1 is SGHVS and CDR2 FQNEAQ. The CDR3 is 19 residues long. Trimming removed 3 bases from V and 2 bases from J; junction bases left unmatched: 12. The CDR3 spells CASSLARLAGGPKQETQYF. The CDR3 nucleotides read TGTGCCAGCAGCTTGGCCAGACTAGCGGGAGGACCAAAACAAGAGACCCAGTACTTC.

In its sample, this clone was seen a few times. The V gene is TRBV28, the J gene TRBJ1-2; D unclear. Between the trimmed V and J ends, which lost 3 bases and 8 bases, there was a span of 13 bases. The CDR3 spans 13 residues. CDR1 and CDR2 from the germline V gene are MDHEN and SYDVKM. The CDR3 is CASSLGTPSGYTF. The DNA of the CDR3 is TGTGCCAGCAGTTTGGGCACCCCATCGGGCTACACCTTC.